The following is a T cell receptor beta chain sequence with its context. The data are from a study of preoperative IRX-2 immunotherapy in early breast cancer. TCRdb keeps only in-frame clones here, not all; method: immunoSEQ multiplex PCR. Here the sample spans roughly 34,000 clones, roughly nine tenths being singletons. V shed 5 bases, J shed 6 bases, and the junction held 7 bases outside the gene matches. The CDR3 totals 15 residues. Germline lookup yields CDR1 SGHNT and CDR2 YENEEA. Treatment defined: preoperative locoregional IRX-2 cytokine immunotherapy. This phase Ib study tested locoregional IRX-2 cytokine immunotherapy given before surgery.

This TCR derives from a human donor with breast cancer. The V and J genes are TRBV11-3 and TRBJ1-4; 9 nucleotides align to TRBD1. Sequences were derived from tumor tissue, sampled after IRX-2 immunotherapy. As DNA, the CDR3 is TGTGCCAGCAGCCGTTCCTGGACAGGGGATGAAAAACTGTTTTTT. It yields the protein CASSRSWTGDEKLFF.